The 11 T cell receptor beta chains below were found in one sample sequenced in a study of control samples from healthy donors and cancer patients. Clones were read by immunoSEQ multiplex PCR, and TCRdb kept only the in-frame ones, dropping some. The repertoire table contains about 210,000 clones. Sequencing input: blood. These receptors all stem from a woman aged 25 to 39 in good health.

CDR3 in amino acids: CASSSQGYGNQPQHF. CDR3 coding DNA: TGTGCCAGCAGTTCACAGGGGTACGGCAATCAGCCCCAGCATTTT. The chain has TRBV6-2 or TRBV6-3 and TRBJ1-5; 7 bases agree with TRBD1. The germline gives CDR1 MNHEY, CDR2 SVGEGT. This CDR3 comprises 15 residues. J gave up 2 bases and V 4 bases, and 5 bases lay outside the gene matches.

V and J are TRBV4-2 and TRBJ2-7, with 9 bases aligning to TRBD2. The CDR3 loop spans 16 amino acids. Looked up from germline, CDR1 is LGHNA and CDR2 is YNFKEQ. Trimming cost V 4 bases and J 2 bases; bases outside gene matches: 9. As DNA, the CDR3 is TGTGCCAGCAGCCCTAATAGGGGACTAGCTGCCTACGAGCAGTACTTC. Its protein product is CASSPNRGLAAYEQYF.

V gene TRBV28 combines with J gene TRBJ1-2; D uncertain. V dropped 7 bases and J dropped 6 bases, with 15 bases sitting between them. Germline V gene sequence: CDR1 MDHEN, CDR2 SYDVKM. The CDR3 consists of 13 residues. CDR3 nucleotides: TGTGCCAGCACCTCACACCAGCTGGATGGCTACACCTTC. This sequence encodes CASTSHQLDGYTF.

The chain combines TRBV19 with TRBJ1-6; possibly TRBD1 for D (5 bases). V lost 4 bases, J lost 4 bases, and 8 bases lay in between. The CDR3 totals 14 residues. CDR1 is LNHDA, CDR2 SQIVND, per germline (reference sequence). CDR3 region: CASSTGPYNSPLHF. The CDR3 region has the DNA TGTGCCAGTAGTACGGGGCCATATAATTCACCCCTCCACTTT.

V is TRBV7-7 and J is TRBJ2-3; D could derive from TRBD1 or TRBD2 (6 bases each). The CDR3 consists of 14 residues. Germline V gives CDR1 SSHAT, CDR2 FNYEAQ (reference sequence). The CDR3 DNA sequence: TGTGCTGTTAGGGGGGAAGGGGGAACAGATACGCAGTATTTT. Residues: CAVRGEGGTDTQYF.

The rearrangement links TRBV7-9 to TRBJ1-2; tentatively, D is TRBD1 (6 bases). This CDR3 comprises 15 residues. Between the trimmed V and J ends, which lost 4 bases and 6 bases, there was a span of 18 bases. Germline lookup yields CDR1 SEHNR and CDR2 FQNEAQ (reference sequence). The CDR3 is CASSSPLDRRDGYTF. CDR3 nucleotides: TGTGCCAGCAGCTCCCCGCTGGACAGAAGAGATGGCTACACCTTC.

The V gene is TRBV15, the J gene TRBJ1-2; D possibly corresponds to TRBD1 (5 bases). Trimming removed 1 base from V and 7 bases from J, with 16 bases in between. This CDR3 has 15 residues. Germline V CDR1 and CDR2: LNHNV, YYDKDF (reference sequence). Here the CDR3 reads CATSRAAGSHRGYTF. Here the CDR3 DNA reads TGTGCCACCAGCAGAGCGGCAGGGTCTCATCGTGGCTACACCTTC.

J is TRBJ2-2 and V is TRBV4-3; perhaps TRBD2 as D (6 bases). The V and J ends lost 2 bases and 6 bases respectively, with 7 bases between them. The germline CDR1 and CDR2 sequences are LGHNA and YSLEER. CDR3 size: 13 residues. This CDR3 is CASSQWEAGELFF. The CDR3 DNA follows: TGCGCCAGCAGCCAATGGGAGGCCGGGGAGCTGTTTTTT.

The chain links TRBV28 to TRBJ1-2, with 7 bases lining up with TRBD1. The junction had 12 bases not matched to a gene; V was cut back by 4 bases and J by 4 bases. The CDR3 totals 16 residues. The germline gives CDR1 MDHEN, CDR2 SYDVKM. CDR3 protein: CASSSTQGGRAYGYTF. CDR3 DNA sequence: TGTGCCAGCAGTTCTACCCAGGGGGGGCGAGCCTATGGCTACACCTTC.

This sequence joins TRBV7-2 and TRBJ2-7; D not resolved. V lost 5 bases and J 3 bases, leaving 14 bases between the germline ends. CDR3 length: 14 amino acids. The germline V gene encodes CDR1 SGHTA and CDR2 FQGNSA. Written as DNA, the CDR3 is TGTGCCAGCAGCAATTACCTCGACAACTACGAGCAGTACTTC. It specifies CASSNYLDNYEQYF.

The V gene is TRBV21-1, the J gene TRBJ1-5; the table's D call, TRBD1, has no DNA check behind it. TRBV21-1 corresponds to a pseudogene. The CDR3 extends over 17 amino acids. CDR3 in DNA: TGTGCCAGCAGCAAAATGCTTCAGGTTGAGTGCAATCAGCCCCAGCATTTT. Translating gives CASSKMLQVECNQPQHF.